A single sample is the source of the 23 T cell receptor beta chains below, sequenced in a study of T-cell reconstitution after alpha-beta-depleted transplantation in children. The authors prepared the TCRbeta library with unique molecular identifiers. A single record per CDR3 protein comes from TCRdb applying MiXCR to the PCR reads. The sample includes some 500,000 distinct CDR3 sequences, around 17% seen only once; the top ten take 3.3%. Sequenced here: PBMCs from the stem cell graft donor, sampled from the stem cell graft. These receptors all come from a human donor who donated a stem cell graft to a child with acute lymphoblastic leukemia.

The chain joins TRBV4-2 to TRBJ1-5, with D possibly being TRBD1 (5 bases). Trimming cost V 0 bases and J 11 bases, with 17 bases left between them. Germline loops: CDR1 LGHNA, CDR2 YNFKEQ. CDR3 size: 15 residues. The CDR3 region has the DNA TGTGCCAGCAGCCAAGAGGGGACCCTTGGGGAAGCCCAGCATTTT. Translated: CASSQEGTLGEAQHF.

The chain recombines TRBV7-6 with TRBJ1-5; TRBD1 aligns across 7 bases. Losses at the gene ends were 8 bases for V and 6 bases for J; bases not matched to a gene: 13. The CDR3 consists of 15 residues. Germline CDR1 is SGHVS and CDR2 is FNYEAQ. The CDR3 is CASGKTGVVGQPQHF. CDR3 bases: TGTGCCAGCGGAAAAACAGGGGTGGTCGGTCAGCCCCAGCATTTT.

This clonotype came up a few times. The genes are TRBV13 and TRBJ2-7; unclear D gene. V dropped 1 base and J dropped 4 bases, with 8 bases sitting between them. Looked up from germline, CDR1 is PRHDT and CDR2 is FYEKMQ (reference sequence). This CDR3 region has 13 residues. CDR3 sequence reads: CASSLEAPYEQYF. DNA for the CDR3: TGTGCCAGCAGCTTAGAGGCCCCTTACGAGCAGTACTTC.

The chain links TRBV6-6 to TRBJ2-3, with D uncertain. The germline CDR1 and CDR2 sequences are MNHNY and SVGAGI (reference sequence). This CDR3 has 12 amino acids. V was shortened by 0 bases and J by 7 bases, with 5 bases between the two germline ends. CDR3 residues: CASSYSGYTQYF. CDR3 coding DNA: TGTGCCAGCAGTTACTCGGGGTATACGCAGTATTTT.

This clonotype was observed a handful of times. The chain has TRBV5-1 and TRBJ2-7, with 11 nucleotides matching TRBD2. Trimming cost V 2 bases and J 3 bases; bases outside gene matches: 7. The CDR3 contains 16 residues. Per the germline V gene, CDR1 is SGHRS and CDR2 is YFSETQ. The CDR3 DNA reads TGCGCCAGCAGCTTAATAATGACTAGCGGGGACTACGAGCAGTACTTC. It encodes CASSLIMTSGDYEQYF.

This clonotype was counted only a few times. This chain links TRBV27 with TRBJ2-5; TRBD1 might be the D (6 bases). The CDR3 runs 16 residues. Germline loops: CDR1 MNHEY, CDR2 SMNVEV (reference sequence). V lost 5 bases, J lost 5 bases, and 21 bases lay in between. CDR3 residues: CASSRWGQVVGETQYF. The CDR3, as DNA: TGTGCCAGCAGTCGGTGGGGGCAGGTGGTAGGGGAGACCCAGTACTTC.

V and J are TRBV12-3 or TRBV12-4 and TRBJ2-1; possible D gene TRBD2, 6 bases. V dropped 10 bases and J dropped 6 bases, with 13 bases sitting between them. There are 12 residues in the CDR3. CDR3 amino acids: CATSGVRNEQFF. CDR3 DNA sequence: TGTGCCACCTCGGGAGTTCGCAATGAGCAGTTCTTC.

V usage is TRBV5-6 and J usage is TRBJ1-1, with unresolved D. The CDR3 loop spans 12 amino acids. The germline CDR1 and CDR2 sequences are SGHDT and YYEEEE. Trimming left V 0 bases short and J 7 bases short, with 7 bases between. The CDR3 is CASSLVRSEAFF. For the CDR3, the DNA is TGTGCCAGCAGCTTGGTCAGGAGTGAAGCTTTCTTT.

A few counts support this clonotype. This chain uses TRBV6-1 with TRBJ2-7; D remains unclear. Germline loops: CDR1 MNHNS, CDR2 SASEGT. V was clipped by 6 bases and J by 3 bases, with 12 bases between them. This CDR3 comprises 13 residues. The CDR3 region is CASSHVEIYEQYF. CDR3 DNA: TGTGCCAGCAGCCACGTGGAGATCTACGAGCAGTACTTC.

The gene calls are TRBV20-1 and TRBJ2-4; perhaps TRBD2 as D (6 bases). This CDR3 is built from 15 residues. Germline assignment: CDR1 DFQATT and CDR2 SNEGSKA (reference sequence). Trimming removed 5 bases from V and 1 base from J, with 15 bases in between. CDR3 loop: CSAVPITSAKNIQYF. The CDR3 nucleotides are TGCAGTGCTGTTCCTATTACTAGCGCCAAAAACATTCAGTACTTC.

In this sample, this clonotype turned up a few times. CDR3: CSARSHRDPLNTEAFF. CDR3 bases: TGCAGTGCTAGAAGCCACAGGGATCCCCTGAACACTGAAGCTTTCTTT. The chain has TRBV20-1 and TRBJ1-1; D might be TRBD1 (6 bases). This CDR3 contains 16 residues. Germline V gene lookup returns CDR1 DFQATT and CDR2 SNEGSKA (reference sequence). Trimming took 2 bases from V and 0 from J, leaving 16 bases between them.

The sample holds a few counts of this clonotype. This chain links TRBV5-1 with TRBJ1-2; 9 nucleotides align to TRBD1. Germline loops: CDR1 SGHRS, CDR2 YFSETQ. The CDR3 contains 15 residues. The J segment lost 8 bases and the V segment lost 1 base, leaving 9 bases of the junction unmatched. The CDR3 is CASSLTGTGNLGYTF. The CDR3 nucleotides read TGCGCCAGCAGCTTGACGGGGACAGGGAATTTAGGCTACACCTTC. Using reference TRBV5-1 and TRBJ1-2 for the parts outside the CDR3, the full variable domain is KAGVTQTPRYLIKTRGQQVTLSCSPISGHRSVSWYQQTPGQGLQFLFEYFSETQRNKGNFPGRFSGRQFSNSRSEMNVSTLELGDSALYLCASSLTGTGNLGYTFGSGTRLTVV.

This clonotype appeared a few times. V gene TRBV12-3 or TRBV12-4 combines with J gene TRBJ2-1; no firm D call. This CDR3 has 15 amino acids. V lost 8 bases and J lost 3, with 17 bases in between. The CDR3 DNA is TGTGCCAGCCTCTCCGGGCTAGAGTTCTACAATGAGCAGTTCTTC. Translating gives CASLSGLEFYNEQFF.

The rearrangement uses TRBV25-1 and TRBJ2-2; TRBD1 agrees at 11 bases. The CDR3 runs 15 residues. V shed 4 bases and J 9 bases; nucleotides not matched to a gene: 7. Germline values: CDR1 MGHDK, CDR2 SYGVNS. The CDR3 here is CASSGAGTGGRELFF. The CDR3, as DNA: TGTGCCAGCAGTGGAGCCGGGACAGGGGGTAGGGAGCTGTTTTTT.

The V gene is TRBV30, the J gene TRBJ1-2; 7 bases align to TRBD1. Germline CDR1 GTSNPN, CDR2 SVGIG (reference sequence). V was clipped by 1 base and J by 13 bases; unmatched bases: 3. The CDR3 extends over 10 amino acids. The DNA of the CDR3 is TGTGCCTGGAGTGGGACAGGTGGCACCTTC. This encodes CAWSGTGGTF.

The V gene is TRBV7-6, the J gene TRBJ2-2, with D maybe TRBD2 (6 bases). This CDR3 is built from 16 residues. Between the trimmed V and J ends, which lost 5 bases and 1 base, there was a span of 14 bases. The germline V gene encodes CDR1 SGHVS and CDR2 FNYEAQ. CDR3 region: CASSLRTGLNTGELFF. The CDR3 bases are TGTGCCAGCAGCCTACGGACGGGACTGAACACCGGGGAGCTGTTTTTT. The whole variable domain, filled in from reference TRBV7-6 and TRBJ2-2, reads GAGVSQSPRYKVTKRGQDVALRCDPISGHVSLYWYRQALGQGPEFLTYFNYEAQQDKSGLPNDRFSAERPEGSISTLTIQRTEQRDSAMYRCASSLRTGLNTGELFFGEGSRLTVL.

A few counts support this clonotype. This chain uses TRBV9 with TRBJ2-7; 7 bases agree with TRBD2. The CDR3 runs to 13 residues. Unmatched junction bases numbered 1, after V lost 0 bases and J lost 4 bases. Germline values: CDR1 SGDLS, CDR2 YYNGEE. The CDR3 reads CASSVVGGYEQYF. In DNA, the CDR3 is TGTGCCAGCAGCGTAGTGGGAGGGTACGAGCAGTACTTC.

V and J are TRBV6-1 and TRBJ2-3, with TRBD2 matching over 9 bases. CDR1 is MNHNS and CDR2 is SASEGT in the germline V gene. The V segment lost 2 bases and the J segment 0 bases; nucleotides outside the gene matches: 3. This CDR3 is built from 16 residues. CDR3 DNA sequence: TGTGCCAGCAGTGAAACGCTAGCGGGGAGCACAGATACGCAGTATTTT. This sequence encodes CASSETLAGSTDTQYF.

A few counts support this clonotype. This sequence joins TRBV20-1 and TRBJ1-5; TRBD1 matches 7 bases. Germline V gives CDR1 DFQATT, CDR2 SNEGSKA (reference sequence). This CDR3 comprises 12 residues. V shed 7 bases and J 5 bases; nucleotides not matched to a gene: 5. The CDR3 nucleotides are TGCAGTGTTGGGACAGAGGATCAGCCCCAGCATTTT. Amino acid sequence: CSVGTEDQPQHF.

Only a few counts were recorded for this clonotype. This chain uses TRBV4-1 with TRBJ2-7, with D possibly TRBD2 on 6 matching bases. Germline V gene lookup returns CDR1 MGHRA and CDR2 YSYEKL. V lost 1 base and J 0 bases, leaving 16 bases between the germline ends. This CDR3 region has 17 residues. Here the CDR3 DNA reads TGCGCCAGCAGCCAAGGATCGGGACTGGAGAGCTCCTACGAGCAGTACTTC. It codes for CASSQGSGLESSYEQYF.

CDR3 sequence: CSARDPPGLEQFF. CDR3 sequence (DNA): TGCAGTGCTAGAGATCCACCGGGACTAGAGCAGTTCTTC. V gene TRBV20-1 combines with J gene TRBJ2-1, with 7 bases that match TRBD2. Germline V lookup: CDR1 DFQATT, CDR2 SNEGSKA (reference sequence). The trim removed 0 bases at V and 10 bases at J, leaving 6 bases unmatched. The CDR3 covers 13 residues.

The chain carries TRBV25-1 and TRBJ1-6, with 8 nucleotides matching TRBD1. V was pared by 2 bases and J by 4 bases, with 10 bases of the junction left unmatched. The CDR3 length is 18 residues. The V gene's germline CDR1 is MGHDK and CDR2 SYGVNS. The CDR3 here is CASSEMLPGQEYNSPLHF. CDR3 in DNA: TGTGCCAGCAGTGAAATGCTGCCGGGACAGGAGTATAATTCACCCCTCCACTTT.

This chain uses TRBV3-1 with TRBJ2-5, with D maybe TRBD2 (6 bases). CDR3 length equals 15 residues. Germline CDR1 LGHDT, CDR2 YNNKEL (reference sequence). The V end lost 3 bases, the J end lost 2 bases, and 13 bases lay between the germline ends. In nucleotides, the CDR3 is TGTGCCAGCAGCCATGCTCTAGCGTATCAAGAGACCCAGTACTTC. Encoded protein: CASSHALAYQETQYF.